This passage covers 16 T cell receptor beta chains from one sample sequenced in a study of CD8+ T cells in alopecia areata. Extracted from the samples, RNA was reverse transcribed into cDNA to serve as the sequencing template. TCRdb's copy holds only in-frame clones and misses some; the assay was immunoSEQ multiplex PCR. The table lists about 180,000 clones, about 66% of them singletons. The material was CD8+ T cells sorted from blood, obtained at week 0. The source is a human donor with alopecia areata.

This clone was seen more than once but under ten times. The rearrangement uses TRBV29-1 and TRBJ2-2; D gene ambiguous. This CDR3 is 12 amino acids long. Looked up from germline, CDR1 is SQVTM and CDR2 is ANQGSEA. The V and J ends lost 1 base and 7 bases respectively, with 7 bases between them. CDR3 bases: TGCAGCGTTGAAGGGGTCAGCGGGGAGCTGTTTTTT. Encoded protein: CSVEGVSGELFF.

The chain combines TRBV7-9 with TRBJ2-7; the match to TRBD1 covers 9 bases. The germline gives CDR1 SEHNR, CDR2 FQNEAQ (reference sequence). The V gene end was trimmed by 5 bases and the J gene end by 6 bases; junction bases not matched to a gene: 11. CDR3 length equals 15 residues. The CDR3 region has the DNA TGTGCCAGCAGCCCCCGGGACAGGGTTTCCGTCGAGCAGTACTTC. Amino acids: CASSPRDRVSVEQYF.

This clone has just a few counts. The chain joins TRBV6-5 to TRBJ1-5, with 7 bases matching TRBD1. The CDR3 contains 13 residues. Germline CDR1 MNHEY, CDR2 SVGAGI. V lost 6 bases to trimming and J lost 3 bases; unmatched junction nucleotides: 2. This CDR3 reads CASRTGANQPQHF. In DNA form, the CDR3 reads TGTGCCAGCAGAACAGGGGCCAATCAGCCCCAGCATTTT.

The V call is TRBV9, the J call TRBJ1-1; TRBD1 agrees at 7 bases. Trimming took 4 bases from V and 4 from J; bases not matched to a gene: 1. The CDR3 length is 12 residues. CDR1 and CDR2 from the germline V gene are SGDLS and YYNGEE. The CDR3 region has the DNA TGTGCCAGCAGCCGGACAGGCACTGAAGCTTTCTTT. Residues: CASSRTGTEAFF.

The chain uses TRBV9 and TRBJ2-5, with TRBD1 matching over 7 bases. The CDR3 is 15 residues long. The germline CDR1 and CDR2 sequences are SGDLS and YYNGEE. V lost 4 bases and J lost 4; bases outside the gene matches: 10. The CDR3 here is CASSPTTGNGETQYF. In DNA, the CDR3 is TGTGCCAGCAGCCCGACGACAGGGAACGGAGAGACCCAGTACTTC.

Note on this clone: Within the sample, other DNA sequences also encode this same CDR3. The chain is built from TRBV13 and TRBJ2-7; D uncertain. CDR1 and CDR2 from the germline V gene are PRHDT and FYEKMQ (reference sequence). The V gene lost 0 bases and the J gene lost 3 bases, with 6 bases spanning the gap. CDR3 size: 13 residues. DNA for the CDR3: TGTGCCAGCAGCTTAGGCCGTGGCTACGAGCAGTACTTC. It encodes CASSLGRGYEQYF.

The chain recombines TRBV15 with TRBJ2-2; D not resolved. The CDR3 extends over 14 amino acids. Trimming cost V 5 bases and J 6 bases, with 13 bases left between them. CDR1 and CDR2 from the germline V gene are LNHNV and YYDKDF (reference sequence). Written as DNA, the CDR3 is TGTGCCACCAGCGACCTCTCGATAGCCGGGGAGCTGTTTTTT. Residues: CATSDLSIAGELFF.

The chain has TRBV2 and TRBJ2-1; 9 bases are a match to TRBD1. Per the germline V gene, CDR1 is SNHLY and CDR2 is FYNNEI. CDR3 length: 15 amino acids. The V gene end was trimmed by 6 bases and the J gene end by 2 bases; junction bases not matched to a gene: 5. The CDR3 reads CASSLGQGAYNEQFF. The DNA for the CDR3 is TGTGCCAGCAGCCTGGGACAGGGAGCCTACAATGAGCAGTTCTTC. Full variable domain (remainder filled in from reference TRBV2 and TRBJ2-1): EPEVTQTPSHQVTQMGQEVILRCVPISNHLYFYWYRQILGQKVEFLVSFYNNEISEKSEIFDDQFSVERPDGSNFTLKIRSTKLEDSAMYFCASSLGQGAYNEQFFGPGTRLTVL.

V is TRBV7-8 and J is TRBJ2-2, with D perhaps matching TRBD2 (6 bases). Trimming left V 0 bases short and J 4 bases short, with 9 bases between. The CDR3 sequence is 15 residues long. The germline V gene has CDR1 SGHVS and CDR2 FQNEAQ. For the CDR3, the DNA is TGTGCCAGCAGCTTAGCGGGGGGTTCCACCGGGGAGCTGTTTTTT. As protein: CASSLAGGSTGELFF.

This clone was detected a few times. Written as DNA, the CDR3 is TGTGCCAGCAGCCATGGACAGAGCTCCTACGAGCAGTACTTC. Its protein product is CASSHGQSSYEQYF. The rearrangement uses TRBV13 and TRBJ2-7, with D possibly being TRBD1 (6 bases). Per germline, CDR1 PRHDT and CDR2 FYEKMQ (reference sequence). The CDR3 runs 14 residues. The V end was cut by 5 bases, the J end by 0 bases, with 11 bases between.

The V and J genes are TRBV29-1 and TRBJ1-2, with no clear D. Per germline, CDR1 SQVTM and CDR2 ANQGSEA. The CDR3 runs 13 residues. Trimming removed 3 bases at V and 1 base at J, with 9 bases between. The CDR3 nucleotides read TGCAGCGTTGACCTCGGAGTTAACTATGGCTACACCTTC. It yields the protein CSVDLGVNYGYTF.

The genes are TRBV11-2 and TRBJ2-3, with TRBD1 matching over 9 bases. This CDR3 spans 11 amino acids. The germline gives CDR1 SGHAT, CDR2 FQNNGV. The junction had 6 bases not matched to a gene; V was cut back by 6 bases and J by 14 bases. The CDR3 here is CASRAGTGLYF. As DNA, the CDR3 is TGTGCCAGCAGGGCCGGGACAGGGTTGTATTTT.

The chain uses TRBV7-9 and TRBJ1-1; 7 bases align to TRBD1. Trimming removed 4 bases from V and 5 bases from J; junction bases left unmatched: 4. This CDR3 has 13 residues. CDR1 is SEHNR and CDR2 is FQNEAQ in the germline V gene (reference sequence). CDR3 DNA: TGTGCCAGCAGCTCACAACAGGGGACTGAAGCTTTCTTT. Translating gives CASSSQQGTEAFF.

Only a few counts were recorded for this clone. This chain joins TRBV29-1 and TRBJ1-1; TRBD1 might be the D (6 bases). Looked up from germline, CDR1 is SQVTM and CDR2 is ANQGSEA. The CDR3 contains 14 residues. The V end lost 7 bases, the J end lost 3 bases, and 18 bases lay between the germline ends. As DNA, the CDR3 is TGCAGCGCTGACAGGTCACGATACGACACTGAAGCTTTCTTT. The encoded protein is CSADRSRYDTEAFF.

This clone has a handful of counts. CDR3 loop: CASSRHMDLPGELFF. The CDR3 coding sequence is TGCGCCAGCAGCCGTCACATGGACCTCCCCGGGGAGCTGTTTTTT. This chain links TRBV5-1 with TRBJ2-2; D is unresolved. V shed 4 bases and J shed 6 bases, with 16 bases lying between them. CDR1 and CDR2 (germline): SGHRS, YFSETQ. The CDR3 consists of 15 residues.

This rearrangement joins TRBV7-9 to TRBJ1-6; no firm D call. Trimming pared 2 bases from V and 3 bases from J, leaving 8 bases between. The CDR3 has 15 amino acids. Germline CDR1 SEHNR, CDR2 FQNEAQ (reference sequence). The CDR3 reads CASSLLGDYNSPLHF. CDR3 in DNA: TGTGCCAGCAGCTTACTGGGAGACTATAATTCACCCCTCCACTTT.